This TCR beta chain appears in the sequencing data of a study of blood T cell repertoires in COVID-19. The protocol was immunoSEQ multiplex PCR, while the TCRdb copy is restricted to in-frame clones and leaves out a portion. The table records tens of thousands of clones, around 80% of them present only once. The TCR comes from a man in his fifties or sixties with active or convalescent COVID-19. Sequencing was carried out using peripheral blood.

The CDR3 region has the DNA TGTGCCAGCAGGTGGGGACTAGCGGGGGTAAACCAAGAGACCCAGTACTTC. Its protein product is CASRWGLAGVNQETQYF. The rearrangement joins TRBV3-1 (or the pseudogene TRBV3-2) to TRBJ2-5, with 14 nucleotides matching TRBD2. Germline V gives CDR1 LGHDT, CDR2 YNNKEL (reference sequence). The CDR3 has 17 amino acids. V lost 6 bases to trimming and J lost 0 bases; unmatched junction nucleotides: 6.